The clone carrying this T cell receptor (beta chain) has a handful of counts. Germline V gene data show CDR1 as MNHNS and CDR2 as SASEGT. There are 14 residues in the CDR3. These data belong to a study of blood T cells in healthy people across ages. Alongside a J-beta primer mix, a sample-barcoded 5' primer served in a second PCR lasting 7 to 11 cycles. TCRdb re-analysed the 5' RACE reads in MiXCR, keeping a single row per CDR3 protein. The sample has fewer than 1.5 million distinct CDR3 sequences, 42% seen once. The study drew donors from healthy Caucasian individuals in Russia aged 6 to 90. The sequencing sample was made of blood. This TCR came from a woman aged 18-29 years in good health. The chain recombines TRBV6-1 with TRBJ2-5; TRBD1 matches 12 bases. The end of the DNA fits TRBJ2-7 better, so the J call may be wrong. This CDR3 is CASWPGQGASEQYF. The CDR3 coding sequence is TGTGCCAGCTGGCCGGGACAGGGGGCCAGCGAGCAGTACTTC.